Shown below are 2 T cell receptor beta chains from a single sample sequenced in a study of cytomegalovirus exposure and HLA in healthy donors. The PCR had 60 Vbeta and 13 Jbeta primers. The protocol was immunoSEQ multiplex PCR, while the TCRdb copy is restricted to in-frame clones and leaves out a portion. The table lists nearly 100,000 clones, roughly three quarters of them singletons. Sample: PBMCs. These receptors were obtained from a woman aged 55-70 years in good health and CMV-seropositive.

The rearrangement links TRBV5-1 to TRBJ1-2; TRBD1 matches at 12 bases. J lost 4 bases, V lost 2 bases, and 3 bases had no gene match. There are 15 residues in the CDR3. Germline lookup yields CDR1 SGHRS and CDR2 YFSETQ. The CDR3 sequence: CASSFGTGGGYGYTF. In nucleotides, the CDR3 is TGCGCCAGCAGCTTTGGGACAGGGGGCGGCTATGGCTACACCTTC.

The rearrangement uses TRBV15 and TRBJ2-1; 9 nucleotides align to TRBD2. The CDR3 sequence is 17 residues long. Looked up from germline, CDR1 is LNHNV and CDR2 is YYDKDF (reference sequence). V lost 1 base to trimming and J lost 4 bases; unmatched junction nucleotides: 8. The CDR3 DNA reads as TGTGCCACCAGCAGAGGAGGGGGGACTAGCCGATACAATGAGCAGTTCTTC. Its translation: CATSRGGGTSRYNEQFF. The full variable domain, rest sourced from reference TRBV15 and TRBJ2-1, is DAMVIQNPRYQVTQFGKPVTLSCSQTLNHNVMYWYQQKSSQAPKLLFHYYDKDFNNEADTPDNFQSRRPNTSFCFLDIRSPGLGDTAMYLCATSRGGGTSRYNEQFFGPGTRLTVL.